This T cell receptor (beta chain) emerged from a study of cytotoxic CD8 clonotypes in ibrutinib-treated CLL. Study-wide results and caveats: Baseline clonality, higher than in age-matched healthy donors, tracked circulating CD8+ T-cell counts. Elevated clonality accompanied ibrutinib response, with a return toward baseline values at progression.

A 1 in 200,000 to 1 in 1 million T cell depth was the sequencing target. Sequenced by immunoSEQ multiplex PCR; TCRdb stores in-frame clones only, minus some. The sample records 90,000 to 150,000 clones, about 50% being singletons. Of note for this clone: Its antigen remains unknown.

The sequences come from PBMCs, collected after 24 months of ibrutinib treatment. The clonotype originates from a human donor with chronic lymphocytic leukemia.

The CDR3 spells CASSAVSNQPQHF. The CDR3 region has the DNA TGCGCCAGCAGTGCCGTCAGTAATCAGCCCCAGCATTTT. V is TRBV10-1 and J is TRBJ1-5; no clear D gene. CDR3 size: 13 residues. Trimming removed 4 bases from V and 4 bases from J, with 8 bases in between. Looked up from germline, CDR1 is WNHNN and CDR2 is SYGVQD (reference sequence).